A single sample is the source of the 9 T cell receptor beta chains below, sequenced in a study of cytomegalovirus exposure and HLA in healthy donors. This PCR relied on a set of 60 Vbeta primers and 13 Jbeta primers. Sequencing used immunoSEQ multiplex PCR; TCRdb keeps in-frame clones, though not all of them. The sample lists approximately 160,000 clones, over 75% occurring once. The sequencing input was PBMCs. The receptors here all came from a woman between 50 and 59 years old in good health and CMV-seropositive.

V is TRBV10-3 and J is TRBJ2-1, with a tentative D call TRBD1 (6 bases). V was shortened by 0 bases and J by 7 bases, with 19 bases between the two germline ends. The CDR3 runs to 17 residues. CDR1 is ENHRY, CDR2 SYGVKD, per germline. The CDR3 region has the DNA TGTGCCATCAGTGAGTCAATTCTAGGGCAGGGGAAAAATGAGCAGTTCTTC. Translated: CAISESILGQGKNEQFF.

DNA of the CDR3: TGTGCCACCATCGAGACAGGGGCGACCTACGAGCAGTACTTC. It translates to CATIETGATYEQYF. V usage is TRBV28 and J usage is TRBJ2-7; 8 bases match TRBD1. J was trimmed by 2 bases and V by 10 bases; bases with no gene match: 10. This CDR3 region has 14 residues. From germline, CDR1 is MDHEN and CDR2 SYDVKM.

The V gene is TRBV4-3, the J gene TRBJ2-1; a weak D match, TRBD1 (8 bases). The germline CDR1 and CDR2 sequences are LGHNA and YSLEER. The CDR3 covers 14 residues. V was pared by 5 bases and J by 7 bases, with 15 bases between. CDR3 sequence reads: CASSNRGGRNEQFF. The CDR3 DNA sequence: TGCGCCAGCAGCAACAGGGGGGGCAGGAATGAGCAGTTCTTC.

The genes are TRBV18 and TRBJ1-1; D gene ambiguous. Germline loops: CDR1 KGHSH, CDR2 LQKENI. V dropped 6 bases and J dropped 0 bases, with 11 bases sitting between them. The CDR3 runs 14 residues. The CDR3, as DNA: TGTGCCAGCTCCCCAGACATCCTGAACACTGAAGCTTTCTTT. It translates to CASSPDILNTEAFF.

The rearrangement links TRBV5-5 to TRBJ2-5; D is possibly TRBD1 (5 bases). The closer fit of TRBJ2-7 to the DNA end suggests the J call may be wrong. There are 14 residues in the CDR3. CDR1 SGHKS and CDR2 YYEKEE come from the germline V gene (reference sequence). DNA of the CDR3: TGTGCCAGCCGAAGACAGCCTGCTTCGGACGAGCAGTACTTC. Protein sequence: CASRRQPASDEQYF.

This clone was observed a few times. One end of the junction is discordant with germline, which a read error may explain. V gene TRBV6-1 combines with J gene TRBJ2-1; 13 bases match TRBD2. CDR1 is MNHNS, CDR2 SASEGT, per germline. The CDR3 consists of 16 residues. Here the CDR3 reads CAISDRTSGSRDEQFF. DNA for the CDR3: TGTGCCATCAGTGACCGGACTAGCGGGAGTAGAGATGAGCAGTTCTTC.

The CDR3 sequence: CASSDRGWETQYF. CDR3 nucleotide sequence: TGTGCCAGCAGTGACAGGGGTTGGGAGACCCAGTACTTC. The J gene is TRBJ2-5, the V gene TRBV6-1; D might be TRBD1 (6 bases). This CDR3 is built from 13 residues. Germline CDR1 and CDR2: MNHNS and SASEGT. With 3 bases removed from V and 5 bases from J, the gap between germline ends came to 10 bases.

The genes are TRBV7-8 and TRBJ1-6; tentatively, D is TRBD1 (6 bases). The CDR3 has 15 amino acids. V dropped 5 bases and J dropped 7 bases, with 15 bases sitting between them. Germline V gives CDR1 SGHVS, CDR2 FQNEAQ. The CDR3 is CASSHGDKRNSPLHF. CDR3 DNA: TGTGCCAGCAGCCACGGGGACAAAAGGAATTCACCCCTCCACTTT.

This clone was seen just once. The CDR3 DNA reads TGTGCCAGCAGCTTAGTTTCCTTTGCGGGATGGGGTGGCAATGAGCAGTTCTTC. Translation gives CASSLVSFAGWGGNEQFF. The chain combines TRBV7-8 with TRBJ2-1; maybe TRBD2 (6 bases). The length of the CDR3 is 18 residues. V was cut by 1 base and J by 6 bases, with 22 bases left in between. Germline V gene lookup returns CDR1 SGHVS and CDR2 FQNEAQ.